This T cell receptor (beta chain) was documented in a study of long-term antiretroviral therapy in people with HIV. Broader study findings: Clones that expanded before ART (that is, prior to treatment) dominated the repertoire at all time points.

Remarks on this clone: Its antigen is not known.

It was version v3.0 of the immunoSEQ assay that was run at survey level. Method: immunoSEQ multiplex PCR; TCRdb's copy keeps in-frame clones and lacks some. The sample shows about 48,000 clones, around 80% of them seen only once. V dropped 0 bases and J dropped 3 bases, with 6 bases sitting between them. There are 13 residues in the CDR3. In germline, CDR1 is SGHTA, CDR2 FQGTGA. The origin of this receptor is a woman younger than 30 with HIV. The specimen comprised unsorted PBMCs, sampled 0.8 years after starting antiretroviral therapy. The rearrangement links TRBV7-3 to TRBJ2-7; no clear D gene. CDR3 nucleotide sequence: TGTGCCAGCAGCTTAACCGGTCTCTACGAGCAGTACTTC. Translated: CASSLTGLYEQYF. Full variable domain (remainder filled in from reference TRBV7-3 and TRBJ2-7): GAGVSQTPSNKVTEKGKYVELRCDPISGHTALYWYRQSLGQGPEFLIYFQGTGAADDSGLPNDRFFAVRPEGSVSTLKIQRTERGDSAVYLCASSLTGLYEQYFGPGTRLTVT.